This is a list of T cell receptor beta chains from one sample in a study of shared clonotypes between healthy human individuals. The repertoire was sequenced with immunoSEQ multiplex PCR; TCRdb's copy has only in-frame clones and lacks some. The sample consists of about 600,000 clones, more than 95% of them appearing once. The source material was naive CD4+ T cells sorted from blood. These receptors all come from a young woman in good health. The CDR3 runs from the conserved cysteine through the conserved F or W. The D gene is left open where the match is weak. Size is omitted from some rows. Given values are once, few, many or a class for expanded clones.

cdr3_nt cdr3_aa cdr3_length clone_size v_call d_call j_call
TGTGCCAGCAGTCCCACGGGGACAGCGAACACTGAAGCTTTCTTT CASSPTGTANTEAFF 15 - TRBV11-1 TRBD1 TRBJ1-1
TGTGCCAGCAGCTATTATCCGAACACCGGGGAGCTGTTTTTT CASSYYPNTGELFF 14 - TRBV5-6 - TRBJ2-2
TGTGCCAGCAGTGTGGGACTAGCGGGAGGTGGCCAGTACTTC CASSVGLAGGGQYF 14 - TRBV2 TRBD2 TRBJ2-5
TGCGCCAGCAGATCCGGGCGCAGGGGAGATGAAAAACTGTTTTTT CASRSGRRGDEKLFF 15 - TRBV5-1 - TRBJ1-4
TGCGCCAGCAGCCAAGATCAGCGGGGGAAGAGCACAGATACGCAGTATTTT CASSQDQRGKSTDTQYF 17 - TRBV4-1 TRBD2 TRBJ2-3
TGCGCCAGCACCCAAGCAGGCTGGGGAGCTGAAGCTTTCTTT CASTQAGWGAEAFF 14 - TRBV5-1 - TRBJ1-1
TGTGCCAGCAGTTTATTCTTTCCGGGAAAGAACACTGAAGCTTTCTTT CASSLFFPGKNTEAFF 16 - TRBV27 - TRBJ1-1
TGTGCCAGTACTCGGGACAGTTTGATGTATGAGCAGTTCTTC CASTRDSLMYEQFF 14 - TRBV19 TRBD1 TRBJ2-1
TGTGCCAGCAGGCGGGTGCTCGGGGAAAAACTGTTTTTT CASRRVLGEKLFF 13 once TRBV28 - TRBJ1-4
TGTGCCAGCAGCTTCCGTCAGGGTACTAGCGGGACGAATGAGCAGTTCTTC CASSFRQGTSGTNEQFF 17 - TRBV9 TRBD2 TRBJ2-1
TGTGCCAGCAGTTTATCGGGTCAGTTTGATGAAGCTTTCTTT CASSLSGQFDEAFF 14 - TRBV28 - TRBJ1-1
TGTGCCAGCAGCCATACTAGCGCGAACACCGGGGAGCTGTTTTTT CASSHTSANTGELFF 15 - TRBV7-3 TRBD2 TRBJ2-2
TGTGCCAGCAGTTCCAGTGGCGGGGGTTACTACAATGAGCAGTTCTTC CASSSSGGGYYNEQFF 16 - TRBV28 TRBD2 TRBJ2-1
TGTGCCAGCAGCAAAGCAGGGGAAAAATTCAGCAATCAGCCCCAGCATTTT CASSKAGEKFSNQPQHF 17 - TRBV21-1 - TRBJ1-5
TGTGCCAGCAGCTTAACTAGACAGGTTACTAGTGAGCAGTTCTTC CASSLTRQVTSEQFF 15 - TRBV7-2 - TRBJ2-1
TGCGCCAGCAGGTGGGACGATGGACGAGATACGCAGTATTTT CASRWDDGRDTQYF 14 - TRBV5-1 - TRBJ2-3
TGTGCCAGCAGCTCCGCCTGGGGCTACCAAGAGACCCAGTACTTC CASSSAWGYQETQYF 15 - TRBV11-2 - TRBJ2-5
TGTGCCAGCACCCCTAGTAGGGAGAGGACCCAGTACTTC CASTPSRERTQYF 13 - TRBV28 - TRBJ2-5